These 21 T cell receptor beta chains came from one sample sequenced in a study of blood T cell repertoires in COVID-19. TCRdb's table, derived via immunoSEQ multiplex PCR, lists solely in-frame clones and lacks some. The data contain roughly 260,000 clones, roughly 90% of them seen just once; the ten biggest clones take up roughly 4%. The source material was peripheral blood. These receptors were collected from a man in his fifties or sixties who had recovered from COVID-19.

V and J are TRBV7-3 and TRBJ1-6; D is uncertain. The CDR3 runs 13 residues. V was shortened by 5 bases and J by 10 bases, with 12 bases between the two germline ends. Germline-derived CDR1 and CDR2 are SGHTA and FQGTGA. The CDR3 here is CASSPSKESPLHF. As DNA, the CDR3 is TGTGCCAGCAGCCCTAGCAAGGAGTCACCCCTCCACTTT.

The chain links TRBV9 to TRBJ2-7; 11 bases line up with TRBD1. The CDR3 extends over 16 amino acids. J was trimmed by 5 bases and V by 4 bases; bases with no gene match: 11. The germline V gene has CDR1 SGDLS and CDR2 YYNGEE. The CDR3 protein is CASSSGDRGAQDEQYF. CDR3 in DNA: TGTGCCAGCAGCTCCGGGGACAGGGGGGCGCAAGACGAGCAGTACTTC.

The rearrangement joins TRBV7-2 to TRBJ2-1, with 10 bases matching TRBD2. The germline gives CDR1 SGHTA, CDR2 FQGNSA. The junction had 10 bases not matched to a gene; V was cut back by 2 bases and J by 6 bases. The CDR3 covers 17 residues. The DNA for the CDR3 is TGTGCCAGCAGCTTAAGGGCTAGCGGGGGCCAATCCAATGAGCAGTTCTTC. Translation gives CASSLRASGGQSNEQFF.

Turning to this clone: This same CDR3 is encoded by further DNA sequences in the sample. This rearrangement joins TRBV9 to TRBJ2-7, with D possibly being TRBD1 (6 bases). V lost 0 bases to trimming and J lost 2 bases, with 9 bases between them. The CDR3 runs to 14 residues. Germline V gene lookup returns CDR1 SGDLS and CDR2 YYNGEE. The CDR3 sequence: CASSVAGQTYEQYF. In DNA form, the CDR3 reads TGTGCCAGCAGCGTAGCTGGACAGACCTACGAGCAGTACTTC.

This clone was seen only once. The genes are TRBV20-1 and TRBJ2-3, with 10 bases matching TRBD2. The ends lost 3 bases at V and 4 bases at J; junction bases unmatched: 13. CDR1 and CDR2 from the germline V gene are DFQATT and SNEGSKA (reference sequence). The CDR3 contains 17 residues. The CDR3 region has the DNA TGCAGTGCTAGTAGCCCCACACTAGCGGGGCGGGCAGATACGCAGTATTTT. It is translated as CSASSPTLAGRADTQYF.

The chain is built from TRBV5-1 and TRBJ2-2; D perhaps matches TRBD2 (5 bases). The CDR3 is 15 residues long. V was pared by 0 bases and J by 4 bases, with 10 bases between. CDR1 is SGHRS and CDR2 is YFSETQ in the germline V gene. The CDR3 loop reads CASSLERVGTGELFF. In nucleotides, the CDR3 is TGCGCCAGCAGCTTGGAGAGGGTGGGCACCGGGGAGCTGTTTTTT.

The chain is built from TRBV5-1 and TRBJ2-2; 8 nucleotides line up with TRBD2. The trim removed 1 base at V and 5 bases at J, leaving 16 bases unmatched. CDR1 and CDR2 (germline): SGHRS, YFSETQ. CDR3 length equals 19 residues. In DNA, the CDR3 is TGCGCCAGCAGCTTGCTCAAGTTAGCGGGACGACTACAGACCGGGGAGCTGTTTTTT. This gives the protein CASSLLKLAGRLQTGELFF. The full variable domain, its missing parts supplied by reference TRBV5-1 and TRBJ2-2, is KAGVTQTPRYLIKTRGQQVTLSCSPISGHRSVSWYQQTPGQGLQFLFEYFSETQRNKGNFPGRFSGRQFSNSRSEMNVSTLELGDSALYLCASSLLKLAGRLQTGELFFGEGSRLTVL.

The genes are TRBV6-2 or TRBV6-3 and TRBJ2-1; TRBD2 matches 12 bases. This CDR3 is 14 amino acids long. Trimming at V came to 4 bases and at J to 8 bases, leaving 3 bases not matched to a gene. Looked up from germline, CDR1 is MNHEY and CDR2 is SVGEGT. The CDR3 loop reads CASSWASGGDEQFF. As DNA, the CDR3 is TGTGCCAGCAGTTGGGCTAGCGGGGGGGATGAGCAGTTCTTC.

This chain connects TRBV6-6 to TRBJ1-3; D not certain. V was cut by 2 bases and J by 0 bases, with 8 bases left in between. Germline V gene data show CDR1 as MNHNY and CDR2 as SVGAGI (reference sequence). This CDR3 region has 15 residues. CDR3 in DNA: TGTGCCAGCAGTTACGGACTAAGCTCTGGAAACACCATATATTTT. Translating gives CASSYGLSSGNTIYF.

The gene calls are TRBV12-3 or TRBV12-4 and TRBJ1-1; D gene unclear. Trimming removed 9 bases from V and 5 bases from J, with 10 bases in between. This CDR3 is built from 11 residues. CDR3 in DNA: TGTGCCAGTGGAGGGTTTACTGAAGCTTTCTTT. Translating it yields CASGGFTEAFF.

The chain recombines TRBV11-2 with TRBJ2-1; 10 bases align to TRBD2. J lost 6 bases, V lost 1 base, and 6 bases had no gene match. The CDR3 is 16 residues long. Germline lookup yields CDR1 SGHAT and CDR2 FQNNGV. The CDR3 reads CASSLVPSGGVNEQFF. The CDR3 region has the DNA TGTGCCAGCAGCTTAGTGCCAAGCGGGGGGGTCAATGAGCAGTTCTTC. The variable domain in full, completed from reference TRBV11-2 and TRBJ2-1, reads EAGVAQSPRYKIIEKRQSVAFWCNPISGHATLYWYQQILGQGPKLLIQFQNNGVVDDSQLPKDRFSAERLKGVDSTLKIQPAKLEDSAVYLCASSLVPSGGVNEQFFGPGTRLTVL.

The CDR3, as DNA: TGTGCCAGCAGCCAAAGGCAGGGAAATGGATTCACTGAAGCTTTCTTT. Translation: CASSQRQGNGFTEAFF. This chain uses TRBV4-2 with TRBJ1-1, with D possibly TRBD1 on 5 matching bases. Trimming removed 2 bases from V and 4 bases from J, with 17 bases in between. Looked up from germline, CDR1 is LGHNA and CDR2 is YNFKEQ. This CDR3 comprises 16 residues.

The V gene is TRBV7-2, the J gene TRBJ1-1, with D uncertain. Germline loops: CDR1 SGHTA, CDR2 FQGNSA. Trimming removed 4 bases at V and 1 base at J, with 16 bases between. The CDR3 runs to 16 residues. The CDR3 DNA reads as TGTGCCAGCAGCTCAAGAATCGGGGAAGGGAACACTGAAGCTTTCTTT. Translating gives CASSSRIGEGNTEAFF.

The V call is TRBV29-1, the J call TRBJ2-1; weak D call: TRBD2 (5 bases). V was clipped by 8 bases and J by 3 bases, with 11 bases between them. The CDR3 is made up of 12 amino acids. Germline V gene sequence: CDR1 SQVTM, CDR2 ANQGSEA. The CDR3 DNA is TGCAGCACATCGACTAACTACAATGAGCAGTTCTTC. Protein: CSTSTNYNEQFF.

This chain joins TRBV7-2 and TRBJ1-5; D might be TRBD1 (6 bases). Trimming removed 0 bases from V and 11 bases from J, with 17 bases in between. Germline V CDR1 and CDR2: SGHTA, FQGNSA. The CDR3 is 15 residues long. The CDR3 here is CASSLARTEESAQHF. The CDR3 nucleotides are TGTGCCAGCAGCTTAGCCCGGACAGAAGAATCAGCCCAGCATTTT.

This clone was seen once. The chain has TRBV7-6 and TRBJ2-3; TRBD2 matches at 10 bases. The germline V gene encodes CDR1 SGHVS and CDR2 FNYEAQ. V dropped 1 base and J dropped 4; count of bases not matched to a gene: 8. CDR3 size: 17 residues. The CDR3 loop is CASSLGLAGATADTQYF. CDR3 nucleotides: TGTGCCAGCAGCTTAGGGCTAGCGGGGGCCACAGCAGATACGCAGTATTTT.

V is TRBV11-2 and J is TRBJ2-2, with D possibly TRBD1 on 6 matching bases. The germline V gene has CDR1 SGHAT and CDR2 FQNNGV. Trimming stripped 5 bases from V and 4 bases from J, with 11 bases between. The CDR3 contains 14 residues. The CDR3 region has the DNA TGTGCCAGCAGCCCTGGACAGATCACCGGGGAGCTGTTTTTT. It is translated as CASSPGQITGELFF. The complete variable domain, with remaining parts taken from reference TRBV11-2 and TRBJ2-2, reads EAGVAQSPRYKIIEKRQSVAFWCNPISGHATLYWYQQILGQGPKLLIQFQNNGVVDDSQLPKDRFSAERLKGVDSTLKIQPAKLEDSAVYLCASSPGQITGELFFGEGSRLTVL.

The chain is built from TRBV9 and TRBJ2-7; the D gene is possibly TRBD1 (5 bases). V dropped 0 bases and J dropped 2 bases, with 12 bases sitting between them. The CDR3 contains 15 residues. Germline loops: CDR1 SGDLS, CDR2 YYNGEE. The chain's CDR3 is CASSVGGAEPYEQYF. The CDR3 DNA follows: TGTGCCAGCAGCGTAGGGGGCGCCGAACCCTACGAGCAGTACTTC.

The chain joins TRBV6-2 or TRBV6-3 to TRBJ2-5, with 13 bases matching TRBD2. J lost 2 bases, V lost 2 bases, and 8 bases had no gene match. CDR1 is MNHEY, CDR2 SVGEGT, per germline. The CDR3 loop spans 18 amino acids. As DNA, the CDR3 is TGTGCCAGCAGTTACGGACTAGCGGGGGTTGTTTGGCAAGAGACCCAGTACTTC. Residues: CASSYGLAGVVWQETQYF.

The chain couples TRBV6-4 to TRBJ1-6, with 7 nucleotides matching TRBD1. CDR3 length: 14 residues. V lost 5 bases to trimming and J lost 10 bases; unmatched junction nucleotides: 8. Germline loops: CDR1 MRHNA, CDR2 SNTAGT. As DNA, the CDR3 is TGTGCCAGCAGTACAGGGGAGATGGGATCACCCCTCCACTTT. Its translation is CASSTGEMGSPLHF.

J is TRBJ2-1 and V is TRBV24-1; TRBD1 is a possible D gene (6 bases). Looked up from germline, CDR1 is KGHDR and CDR2 is SFDVKD. The germline V and J ends were trimmed by 8 bases and 4 bases, with 14 bases remaining between them. This CDR3 contains 14 residues. CDR3 sequence: CATMSGDFYNEQFF. CDR3 nucleotides: TGTGCCACCATGTCAGGGGATTTTTACAATGAGCAGTTCTTC.